This T cell receptor beta chain emerged from a study of CD4 T cells in relation to SARS-CoV-2 and coronaviruses. As for the study in general: PBMCs were cultured with antigen for roughly nine days before TCR beta sequencing.

V lost 3 bases to trimming and J lost 4 bases, with 22 bases between them. This CDR3 region has 18 residues. Germline V gene lookup returns CDR1 MDHEN and CDR2 SYDVKM. Whole-study findings and limits: Crossreactivity was assessed only for spike protein, not other viral proteins. Culture-expanded clones reflect memory recall rather than primary priming during culture.

Sorted naive or memory CD4+ cells met CEF peptides for roughly ten days. The data were produced by immunoSEQ multiplex PCR, yet TCRdb's version contains in-frame clones alone and is incomplete. The data hold 35,000 to 40,000 clones, with around 77% observed a single time. About this clone: Its antigen remains unidentified.

Input material: memory CD4+ T cells from PBMCs, cultured in vitro. The genes are TRBV28 and TRBJ2-1; no reliable D call. This sequence was found in an adult with COVID-19. The CDR3 DNA reads as TGTGCCAGCAGTTTTCGATGGGTTAGCCGCCCGGTATACAATGAGCAGTTCTTC. Its protein product is CASSFRWVSRPVYNEQFF.